The entry that follows covers one TCR beta chain sequence. Its antigen is unknown. Assay: immunoSEQ multiplex PCR; the TCRdb copy retains only in-frame clones and omits some. The sample holds tens of thousands of clones, about 94% seen once. This entry is derived from a study of B cell selection in AIRE deficiency. Study-wide results and limits: Approximately 30% of healthy-donor shared Treg TCRbeta sequences appeared in patient Tconv cells. Tconv and Treg cells from AIRE-deficient patients resembled healthy donors in TCRBV usage, CDR3 length and diversity. Shared Treg sequences were biased toward short CDR3s with few non-templated nucleotide insertions.

The germline V gene has CDR1 LNHDA and CDR2 SQIVND (reference sequence). This CDR3 spans 15 amino acids. V lost 8 bases, J lost 4 bases, and 9 bases stayed unmatched. Regulatory T cells were sorted as CD4+CD25hiCD127low/negative. This sequence joins TRBV19 and TRBJ1-5, with 9 positions matching TRBD1. The clonotype was recovered from a human donor with AIRE deficiency. Material for sequencing was Tregs sorted from PBMCs. CDR3 in amino acids: CASSPPGTGNQPQHF. In DNA, the CDR3 is TGTGCCAGTTCGCCCCCCGGGACAGGGAATCAGCCCCAGCATTTT.